This entry lists 16 T cell receptor beta chains sequenced from one sample in a study of cytomegalovirus exposure and HLA in healthy donors. Both 60 Vbeta primers and 13 Jbeta primers went into the PCR. The protocol was immunoSEQ multiplex PCR, while the TCRdb copy is restricted to in-frame clones and leaves out a portion. Of more than 95,000 clones listed, roughly 80% are singletons. The sample comprised PBMCs. These receptors came from a young man in good health and CMV-seropositive.

The chain carries TRBV5-4 and TRBJ1-2; D is ambiguous. The V and J ends lost 3 bases and 9 bases respectively, with 9 bases between them. Germline assignment: CDR1 SGHNT and CDR2 YYREEE (reference sequence). The CDR3 contains 11 residues. Here the CDR3 reads CASSYAASYTF. In nucleotides, the CDR3 is TGTGCCAGCAGCTACGCAGCGAGCTACACCTTC.

V and J are TRBV2 and TRBJ1-6; perhaps TRBD1 as D (5 bases). V was shortened by 1 base and J by 3 bases, with 10 bases between the two germline ends. The CDR3 is 16 amino acids. Germline CDR1 and CDR2: SNHLY and FYNNEI. CDR3 nucleotide sequence: TGTGCCAGCAGTGAAGGGGCGGGGGTCTATAATTCACCCCTCCACTTT. It encodes CASSEGAGVYNSPLHF.

V is TRBV7-4 and J is TRBJ1-1; TRBD1 matches at 7 bases. The CDR3 loop spans 12 amino acids. Germline trimming cut 5 bases from V and 6 bases from J; bases unmatched to any gene: 3. The germline gives CDR1 SGHVT, CDR2 SQSDAQ. CDR3: CASSPGGSEAFF. The CDR3 region has the DNA TGTGCCAGCAGCCCAGGGGGGTCTGAAGCTTTCTTT.

The gene calls are TRBV5-1 and TRBJ1-1; the D is unclear. Germline V gives CDR1 SGHRS, CDR2 YFSETQ. Between the trimmed V and J ends, which lost 4 bases and 3 bases, there was a span of 13 bases. The CDR3 is made up of 14 amino acids. The CDR3 reads CASSLRRDHTEAFF. The DNA for the CDR3 is TGCGCCAGCAGCCTTAGACGGGATCACACTGAAGCTTTCTTT.

This clone was recorded once. The chain joins TRBV6-6 to TRBJ2-7; 7 nucleotides match TRBD1. Germline lookup yields CDR1 MNHNY and CDR2 SVGAGI (reference sequence). V was clipped by 2 bases and J by 2 bases; unmatched bases: 9. The CDR3 runs to 16 residues. The CDR3 nucleotides are TGTGCCAGCAGTTACCCCCGGGACAGACCCACCTACGAGCAGTACTTC. This gives the protein CASSYPRDRPTYEQYF.

The chain couples TRBV6-5 to TRBJ1-1, with D hard to call. The V gene lost 5 bases and the J gene lost 2 bases, with 9 bases spanning the gap. This CDR3 has 13 amino acids. Germline V lookup: CDR1 MNHEY, CDR2 SVGAGI. The CDR3 sequence is CASSAGSNTEAFF. CDR3 DNA: TGTGCCAGCAGTGCAGGATCCAACACTGAAGCTTTCTTT.

The CDR3 sequence is CATSRVKGDVTSYYGYTF. The CDR3 bases are TGTGCCACCAGCAGAGTTAAGGGAGACGTAACCTCGTACTATGGCTACACCTTC. V usage is TRBV15 and J usage is TRBJ1-2; the D is unclear. The V and J ends lost 1 base and 3 bases respectively, with 21 bases between them. This CDR3 has 18 amino acids. Germline-derived CDR1 and CDR2 are LNHNV and YYDKDF (reference sequence).

The chain is built from TRBV4-1 and TRBJ1-2; possibly TRBD1 for D (5 bases). Trimming removed 6 bases at V and 2 bases at J, with 13 bases between. The V gene's germline CDR1 is MGHRA and CDR2 YSYEKL. The CDR3 totals 14 residues. The CDR3 bases are TGCGCCAGCAGACCGGGGGGGGTCAACTATGGCTACACCTTC. Amino acids: CASRPGGVNYGYTF.

The CDR3 loop reads CASSPASGTQYNEQFF. The CDR3 nucleotides are TGTGCCAGCAGCCCTGCCTCCGGGACTCAATACAATGAGCAGTTCTTC. The chain employs TRBV7-2 and TRBJ2-1; a weak D match, TRBD2 (6 bases). The CDR3 extends over 16 amino acids. Per the germline V gene, CDR1 is SGHTA and CDR2 is FQGNSA. V was clipped by 5 bases and J by 4 bases, with 18 bases between them.

This chain joins TRBV18 and TRBJ2-7; tentative D call: TRBD2 (5 bases). The CDR3 is 14 residues long. Trimming pared 3 bases from V and 0 bases from J, leaving 9 bases between. CDR1 is KGHSH and CDR2 is LQKENI in the germline V gene. CDR3 sequence (DNA): TGTGCCAGCTCACCCCCGGGGTTCTCCTACGAGCAGTACTTC. It codes for CASSPPGFSYEQYF.

J is TRBJ1-1 and V is TRBV6-5, with D perhaps matching TRBD1 (6 bases). The CDR3 spans 14 residues. Germline lookup yields CDR1 MNHEY and CDR2 SVGAGI. The V end was cut by 6 bases, the J end by 4 bases, with 15 bases between. CDR3 nucleotides: TGTGCCAGCAGATCTACAGGGTTTGGCACTGAAGCTTTCTTT. Protein sequence: CASRSTGFGTEAFF.

In this sample, this clone turned up a few times. The chain is built from TRBV21-1 and TRBJ1-1. TRBV21-1 is noted as a pseudogene. The CDR3 is 16 residues long. DNA of the CDR3: TGTGCCAGCAGCAAAGAAGCCCCCCGGGTGAACACTGAAGCTTTCTTT. It codes for CASSKEAPRVNTEAFF.

The rearrangement links TRBV5-1 to TRBJ2-7; a possible D gene is TRBD2 (6 bases). V was cut by 1 base and J by 3 bases, with 14 bases left in between. This CDR3 region has 15 residues. Looked up from germline, CDR1 is SGHRS and CDR2 is YFSETQ. The DNA for the CDR3 is TGCGCCAGCAGCTTGCCGGAGGGGAGGCTCTACGAGCAGTACTTC. The encoded protein is CASSLPEGRLYEQYF.

V is TRBV11-3 and J is TRBJ2-1; TRBD2 agrees at 7 bases. CDR3 length: 17 residues. Germline V lookup: CDR1 SGHNT, CDR2 YENEEA. V dropped 1 base and J dropped 0; count of bases not matched to a gene: 6. As DNA, the CDR3 is TGTGCCAGCAGCTTAGGGAGCGGGGAAAGCTCCTACAATGAGCAGTTCTTC. Its translation: CASSLGSGESSYNEQFF.

V and J are TRBV2 and TRBJ2-1, with D perhaps matching TRBD1 (6 bases). Trimming took 7 bases from V and 6 from J, leaving 7 bases between them. The CDR3 sequence is 11 residues long. Germline CDR1 reads SNHLY; CDR2 reads FYNNEI. CDR3 in amino acids: CASKGGNEQFF. The CDR3, as DNA: TGTGCCAGCAAAGGGGGCAATGAGCAGTTCTTC.

This clone was observed a few times. The chain links TRBV5-5 to TRBJ1-4; the match to TRBD1 covers 7 bases. The CDR3 runs to 14 residues. Germline V CDR1 and CDR2: SGHKS, YYEKEE (reference sequence). V lost 4 bases and J lost 7; bases outside the gene matches: 7. The CDR3 region is CASSPDRAAEKLFF. As DNA, the CDR3 is TGTGCCAGCAGCCCCGACAGGGCGGCTGAAAAACTGTTTTTT.